This TCR beta chain was obtained from a study of T-cell memory formation after mild COVID-19. Study in general: Each donor largely had its own TCR clusters. Findings of the study overall: Confirmation was lacking for SARS-CoV-2 specificity of second-wave clones that peaked on day 37. Memory cells collected pre-infection included some clones that later responded, suggesting cross-reactive memory joined. CD8+ contracting clones occupied EMRA, while CD4+ ones occupied mainly CM and EM.

This clonotype was detected ten times or more. Its antigen is undetermined. TCRdb passed the 5' RACE reads through MiXCR, listing each CDR3 protein once. The sample records some 150,000 distinct CDR3 sequences, about 14% being singletons. The V gene's germline CDR1 is SEHNR and CDR2 FQNEAQ (reference sequence). CDR3 length: 16 residues. The V gene lost 5 bases and the J gene lost 8 bases, with 22 bases spanning the gap. Specimen: PBMCs or a T cell subset sorted from them (not recorded which). This receptor was obtained from an adult woman who had mild COVID-19 (a few samples of this study predate the infection). Cell type and time point are not known. J is TRBJ2-1 and V is TRBV7-9; D possibly uses TRBD1 or TRBD2 (5 bases each). The chain's CDR3 is CASSPLPGRTPDEQFF. CDR3 nucleotides: TGTGCCAGCAGCCCCCTTCCGGGACGGACGCCTGATGAGCAGTTCTTC.